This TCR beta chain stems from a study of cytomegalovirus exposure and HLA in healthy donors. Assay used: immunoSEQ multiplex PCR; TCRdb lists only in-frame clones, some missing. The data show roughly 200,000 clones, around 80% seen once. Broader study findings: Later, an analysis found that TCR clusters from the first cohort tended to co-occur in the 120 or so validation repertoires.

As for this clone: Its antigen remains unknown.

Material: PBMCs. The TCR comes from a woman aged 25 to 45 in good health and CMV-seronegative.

The CDR3 DNA is TGCAGCGTTGGTCATAATGAGCAGTTCTTC. Its translation is CSVGHNEQFF. The chain couples TRBV29-1 to TRBJ2-1, with D hard to call. Trimming stripped 4 bases from V and 7 bases from J, with 5 bases between. CDR1 and CDR2 from the germline V gene are SQVTM and ANQGSEA. CDR3 length equals 10 residues.